This is a list of T cell receptor beta chains from one sample in a study of blood T cell repertoires in COVID-19. Clones were read by immunoSEQ multiplex PCR, and TCRdb kept only the in-frame ones, dropping some. The table shows fewer than 350,000 clones, with approximately 91% occurring only once. Sequencing was performed on peripheral blood. The receptors were gathered from a man aged 18 to 30 with active or convalescent COVID-19. Each CDR3 is given with its conserved first and last residue. D genes are given only for firm matches. The size field is filled for only some rows; it gives once, few, many or a size class.

CDR3 protein	CDR3 DNA	V gene	J gene	D gene	clone size
CASSLDYWGRDYGYTF	TGTGCCAGCAGCTTAGATTATTGGGGCAGAGACTATGGCTACACCTTC	TRBV7-8	TRBJ1-2	.	.
CASSQVLGGTNEKLFF	TGCGCCAGCAGCCAAGTACTGGGGGGAACTAATGAAAAACTGTTTTTT	TRBV4-3	TRBJ1-4	.	.
CASSVRGGTTAYNEQFF	TGTGCCAGCAGCGTGCGGGGGGGGACTACCGCCTACAATGAGCAGTTCTTC	TRBV9	TRBJ2-1	TRBD2	.
CASSQGAGEGTQYF	TGTGCCAGCAGCCAAGGGGCAGGGGAAGGGACCCAGTACTTC	TRBV3-1/TRBV3-2	TRBJ2-5	.	.
CASSQGGTGYNEQFF	TGTGCCAGCAGCCAGGGGGGCACTGGATACAATGAGCAGTTCTTC	TRBV9	TRBJ2-1	.	.
CAISEAGFAGELFF	TGTGCCATCAGTGAGGCCGGGTTCGCCGGGGAGCTGTTTTTT	TRBV10-3	TRBJ2-2	.	once
CASSYVQGAGYGYTF	TGTGCCAGCAGTTACGTCCAGGGGGCTGGGTATGGCTACACCTTC	TRBV6-5	TRBJ1-2	TRBD1	few
CSASGETTGNYGYTF	TGCAGTGCTAGTGGTGAAACGACAGGGAACTATGGCTACACCTTC	TRBV20-1	TRBJ1-2	TRBD1	.
CASRTGTGSSETQYF	TGTGCCAGCAGGACCGGGACAGGGAGTTCGGAGACCCAGTACTTC	TRBV5-5	TRBJ2-5	TRBD1	.
CASSPIQDRVIPHTGELFF	TGTGCCAGCAGCCCAATACAAGACAGGGTCATACCTCACACCGGGGAGCTGTTTTTT	TRBV7-6	TRBJ2-2	TRBD1	few
CASSIGTGGTEAFF	TGTGCCAGTAGTATAGGAACTGGTGGCACTGAAGCTTTCTTT	TRBV19	TRBJ1-1	.	.
CASSAAGNTIYF	TGTGCCAGCAGTGCTGCGGGAAACACCATATATTTT	TRBV2	TRBJ1-3	.	few
CASSSQGAGKPQHF	TGTGCCAGCAGCTCGCAGGGGGCAGGTAAGCCCCAGCATTTT	TRBV7-2	TRBJ1-5	TRBD1	few
CASSQTWTGHGQFF	TGTGCCAGCAGCCAAACATGGACAGGGCACGGGCAGTTCTTC	TRBV3-1/TRBV3-2	TRBJ2-1	TRBD1	.
CASSIDSRLAGGTVTYEQYF	TGTGCCAGTAGTATAGATTCTCGACTAGCGGGGGGCACCGTCACCTACGAGCAGTACTTC	TRBV19	TRBJ2-7	TRBD2	.
CASSYGTGVHEQYF	TGTGCCAGCAGTTACGGGACAGGGGTTCACGAGCAGTACTTC	TRBV6-2/TRBV6-3	TRBJ2-7	TRBD1	.
CASRRPTGGSVNSPLHF	TGTGCCAGCAGACGACCTACAGGGGGCTCGGTTAATTCACCCCTCCACTTT	TRBV2	TRBJ1-6	TRBD1	.
CASSLEQGASETQYF	TGCGCCAGCAGCTTGGAGCAGGGGGCTTCAGAGACCCAGTACTTC	TRBV5-1	TRBJ2-5	TRBD1	.
CASSQDTRETQYF	TGTGCCAGCAGCCAAGATACCAGGGAGACCCAGTACTTC	TRBV4-2	TRBJ2-5	.	.
CASSWSGDYNEQFF	TGTGCCAGCAGTTGGAGCGGGGACTACAATGAGCAGTTCTTC	TRBV3-1/TRBV3-2	TRBJ2-1	TRBD2	once